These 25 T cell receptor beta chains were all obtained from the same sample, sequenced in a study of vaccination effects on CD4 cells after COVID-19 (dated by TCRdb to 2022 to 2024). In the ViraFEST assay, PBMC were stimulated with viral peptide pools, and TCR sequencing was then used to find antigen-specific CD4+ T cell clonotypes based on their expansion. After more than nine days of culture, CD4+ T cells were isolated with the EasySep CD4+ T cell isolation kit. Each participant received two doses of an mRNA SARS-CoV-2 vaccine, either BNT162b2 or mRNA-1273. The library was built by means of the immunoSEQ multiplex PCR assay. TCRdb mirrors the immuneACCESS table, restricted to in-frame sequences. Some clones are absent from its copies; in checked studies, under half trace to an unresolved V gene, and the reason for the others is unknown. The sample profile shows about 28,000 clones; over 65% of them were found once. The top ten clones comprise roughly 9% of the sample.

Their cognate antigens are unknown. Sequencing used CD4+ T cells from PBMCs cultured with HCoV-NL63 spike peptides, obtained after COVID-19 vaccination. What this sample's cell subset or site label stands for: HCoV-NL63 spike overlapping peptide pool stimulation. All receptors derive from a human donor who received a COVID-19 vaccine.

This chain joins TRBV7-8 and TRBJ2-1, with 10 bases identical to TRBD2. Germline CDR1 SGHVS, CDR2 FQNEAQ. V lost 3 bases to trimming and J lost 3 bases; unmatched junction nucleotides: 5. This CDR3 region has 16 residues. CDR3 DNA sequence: TGTGCCAGCAGCTTGGAGCCTAGCGGGGGCTACAATGAGCAGTTCTTC. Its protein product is CASSLEPSGGYNEQFF.

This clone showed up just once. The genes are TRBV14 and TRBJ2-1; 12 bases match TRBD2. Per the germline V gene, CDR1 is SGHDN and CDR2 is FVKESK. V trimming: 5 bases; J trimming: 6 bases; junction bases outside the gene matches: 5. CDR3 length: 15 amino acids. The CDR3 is CASSYLAGGLNEQFF. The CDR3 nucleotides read TGTGCCAGCAGCTATCTAGCGGGGGGGCTCAATGAGCAGTTCTTC.

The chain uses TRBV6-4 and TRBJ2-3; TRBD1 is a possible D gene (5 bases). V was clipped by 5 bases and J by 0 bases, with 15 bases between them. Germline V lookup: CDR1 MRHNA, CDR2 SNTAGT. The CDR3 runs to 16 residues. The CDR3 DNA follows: TGTGCCAGCAGTCCCGGTTGGGGCACTAGCACAGATACGCAGTATTTT. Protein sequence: CASSPGWGTSTDTQYF.

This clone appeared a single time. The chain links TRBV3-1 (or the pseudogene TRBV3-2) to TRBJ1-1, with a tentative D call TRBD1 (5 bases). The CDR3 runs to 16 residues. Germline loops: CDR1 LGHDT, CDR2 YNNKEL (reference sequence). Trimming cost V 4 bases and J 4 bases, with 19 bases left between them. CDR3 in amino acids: CASSPPGLGRGTEAFF. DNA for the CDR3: TGTGCCAGCAGCCCGCCCGGGTTGGGGAGGGGCACTGAAGCTTTCTTT.

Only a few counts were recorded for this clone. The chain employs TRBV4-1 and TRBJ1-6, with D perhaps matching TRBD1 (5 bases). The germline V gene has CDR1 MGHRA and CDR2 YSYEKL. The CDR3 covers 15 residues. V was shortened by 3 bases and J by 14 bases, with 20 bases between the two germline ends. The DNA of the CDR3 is TGCGCCAGCAGCCATGCCGGTAGGGGCCCTGGGGCCCTCCACTTT. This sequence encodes CASSHAGRGPGALHF.

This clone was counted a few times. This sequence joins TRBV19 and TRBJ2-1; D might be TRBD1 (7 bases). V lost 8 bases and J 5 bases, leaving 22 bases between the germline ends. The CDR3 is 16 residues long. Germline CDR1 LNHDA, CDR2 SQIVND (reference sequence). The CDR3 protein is CASRGTAGIWNNEQFF. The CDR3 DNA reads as TGTGCCAGTCGTGGGACAGCGGGTATTTGGAACAATGAGCAGTTCTTC.

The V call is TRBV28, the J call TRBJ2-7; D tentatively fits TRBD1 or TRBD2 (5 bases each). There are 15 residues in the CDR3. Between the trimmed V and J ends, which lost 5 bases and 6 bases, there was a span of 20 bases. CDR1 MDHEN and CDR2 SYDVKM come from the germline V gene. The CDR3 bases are TGTGCCAGCAGTCCCCACTCCGGGGCGACGGGCGAGCAGTACTTC. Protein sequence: CASSPHSGATGEQYF.

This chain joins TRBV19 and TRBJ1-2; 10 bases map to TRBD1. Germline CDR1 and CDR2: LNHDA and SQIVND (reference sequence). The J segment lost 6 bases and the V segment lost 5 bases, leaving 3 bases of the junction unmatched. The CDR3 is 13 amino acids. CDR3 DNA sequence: TGTGCCAGTAGTTCGACAGGGGGCGATGGCTACACCTTC. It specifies CASSSTGGDGYTF.

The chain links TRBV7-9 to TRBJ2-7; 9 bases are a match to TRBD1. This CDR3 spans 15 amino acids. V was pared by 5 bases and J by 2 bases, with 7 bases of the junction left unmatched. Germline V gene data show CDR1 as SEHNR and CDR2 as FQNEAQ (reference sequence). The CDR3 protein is CASSRGTGRPYEQYF. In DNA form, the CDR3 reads TGTGCCAGCAGCCGGGGGACAGGGAGACCCTACGAGCAGTACTTC.

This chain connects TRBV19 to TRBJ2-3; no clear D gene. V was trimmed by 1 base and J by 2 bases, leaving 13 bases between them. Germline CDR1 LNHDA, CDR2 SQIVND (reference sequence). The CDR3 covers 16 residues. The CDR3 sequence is CASSIGSSSLTDTQYF. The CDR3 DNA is TGTGCCAGTAGTATAGGGTCCTCCAGCCTCACAGATACGCAGTATTTT. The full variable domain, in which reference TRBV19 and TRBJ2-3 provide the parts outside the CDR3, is DGGITQSPKYLFRKEGQNVTLSCEQNLNHDAMYWYRQDPGQGLRLIYYSQIVNDFQKGDIAEGYSVSREKKESFPLTVTSAQKNPTAFYLCASSIGSSSLTDTQYFGPGTRLTVL.

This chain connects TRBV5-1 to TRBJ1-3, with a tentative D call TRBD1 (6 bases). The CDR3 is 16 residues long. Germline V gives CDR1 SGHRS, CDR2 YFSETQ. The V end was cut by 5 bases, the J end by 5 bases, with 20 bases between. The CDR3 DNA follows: TGCGCCAGCAGTTTAGATGGACAGCCAGGCCGAAACACCATATATTTT. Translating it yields CASSLDGQPGRNTIYF. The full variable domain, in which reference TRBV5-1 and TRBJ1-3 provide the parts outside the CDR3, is KAGVTQTPRYLIKTRGQQVTLSCSPISGHRSVSWYQQTPGQGLQFLFEYFSETQRNKGNFPGRFSGRQFSNSRSEMNVSTLELGDSALYLCASSLDGQPGRNTIYFGEGSWLTVV.

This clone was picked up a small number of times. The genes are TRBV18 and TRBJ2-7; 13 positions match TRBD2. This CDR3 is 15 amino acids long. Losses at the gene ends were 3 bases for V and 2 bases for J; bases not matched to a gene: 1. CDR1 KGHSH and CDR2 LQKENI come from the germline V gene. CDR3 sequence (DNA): TGTGCCAGCTCACCGGGACTAGCGGGGCCCTACGAGCAGTACTTC. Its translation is CASSPGLAGPYEQYF. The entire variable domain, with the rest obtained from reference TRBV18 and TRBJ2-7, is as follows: NAGVMQNPRHLVRRRGQEARLRCSPMKGHSHVYWYRQLPEEGLKFMVYLQKENIIDESGMPKERFSAEFPKEGPSILRIQQVVRGDSAAYFCASSPGLAGPYEQYFGPGTRLTVT.

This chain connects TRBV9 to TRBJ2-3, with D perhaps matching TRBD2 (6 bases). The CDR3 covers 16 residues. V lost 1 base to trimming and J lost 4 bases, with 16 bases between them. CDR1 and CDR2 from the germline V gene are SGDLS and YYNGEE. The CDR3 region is CASSVRSGGDPDTQYF. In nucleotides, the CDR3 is TGTGCCAGCAGCGTAAGGAGCGGAGGGGATCCAGATACGCAGTATTTT.

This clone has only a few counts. The DNA of the CDR3 is TGTGCCAGCAGTTTAAACAGCTACGAAAAACTGTTTTTT. Encoded protein: CASSLNSYEKLFF. The V and J genes are TRBV12-3 or TRBV12-4 and TRBJ1-4; D gene uncertain. The CDR3 has 13 residues. With 2 bases removed from V and 8 bases from J, the gap between germline ends came to 9 bases.

The DNA of the CDR3 is TGTGCCAGCAGTGACTCAGGGGGCGGGCCAGATACGCAGTATTTT. Translating gives CASSDSGGGPDTQYF. V gene TRBV6-4 combines with J gene TRBJ2-3; 7 bases are a match to TRBD1. V shed 0 bases and J 4 bases; nucleotides not matched to a gene: 4. The CDR3 covers 15 residues. Germline assignment: CDR1 MRHNA and CDR2 SNTAGT.

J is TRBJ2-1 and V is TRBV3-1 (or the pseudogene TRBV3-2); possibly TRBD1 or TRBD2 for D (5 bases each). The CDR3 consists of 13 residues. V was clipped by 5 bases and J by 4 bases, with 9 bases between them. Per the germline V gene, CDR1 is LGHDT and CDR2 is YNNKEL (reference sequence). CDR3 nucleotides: TGTGCCAGCAGCGGGGGAGAGTACAATGAGCAGTTCTTC. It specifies CASSGGEYNEQFF.

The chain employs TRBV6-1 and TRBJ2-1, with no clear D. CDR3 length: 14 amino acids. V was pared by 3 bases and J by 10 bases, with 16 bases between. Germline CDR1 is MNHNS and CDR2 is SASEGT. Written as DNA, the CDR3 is TGTGCCAGCAGTGAGAATCATGTGTTTCAGGAGCAGTTCTTC. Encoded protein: CASSENHVFQEQFF.

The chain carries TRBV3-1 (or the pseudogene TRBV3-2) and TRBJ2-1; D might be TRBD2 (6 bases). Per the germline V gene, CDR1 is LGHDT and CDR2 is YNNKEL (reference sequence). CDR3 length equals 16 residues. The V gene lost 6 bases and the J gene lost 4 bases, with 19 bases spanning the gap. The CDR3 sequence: CASRADGGGNYNEQFF. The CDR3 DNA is TGTGCCAGCAGGGCCGACGGAGGCGGGAATTACAATGAGCAGTTCTTC.

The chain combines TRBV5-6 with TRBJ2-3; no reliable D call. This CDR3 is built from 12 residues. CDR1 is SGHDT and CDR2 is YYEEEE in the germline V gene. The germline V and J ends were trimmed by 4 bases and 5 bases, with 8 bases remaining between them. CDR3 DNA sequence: TGTGCCAGCAGCCCACGCTTAGATACGCAGTATTTT. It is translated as CASSPRLDTQYF.

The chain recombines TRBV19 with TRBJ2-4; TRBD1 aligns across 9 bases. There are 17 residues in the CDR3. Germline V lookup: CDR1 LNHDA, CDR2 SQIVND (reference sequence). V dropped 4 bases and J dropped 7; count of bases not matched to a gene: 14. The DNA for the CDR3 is TGTGCCAGTAGTACTGGACAGGGGCCGCAAAGTCGGAACATTCAGTACTTC. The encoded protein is CASSTGQGPQSRNIQYF.

The CDR3 sequence: CSASGAQGKTTSTDTQYF. CDR3 in DNA: TGCAGTGCTAGTGGCGCACAGGGAAAAACGACTAGCACAGATACGCAGTATTTT. The chain couples TRBV20-1 to TRBJ2-3; D is perhaps TRBD1 (6 bases). CDR1 is DFQATT and CDR2 is SNEGSKA in the germline V gene (reference sequence). The CDR3 sequence is 18 residues long. Trimming cost V 3 bases and J 0 bases, with 22 bases left between them.

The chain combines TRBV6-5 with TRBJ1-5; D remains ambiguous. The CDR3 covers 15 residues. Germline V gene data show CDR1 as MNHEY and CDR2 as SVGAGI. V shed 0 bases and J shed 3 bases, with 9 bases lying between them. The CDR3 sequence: CASSYSAANNQPQHF. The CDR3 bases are TGTGCCAGCAGTTACTCGGCGGCGAACAATCAGCCCCAGCATTTT.

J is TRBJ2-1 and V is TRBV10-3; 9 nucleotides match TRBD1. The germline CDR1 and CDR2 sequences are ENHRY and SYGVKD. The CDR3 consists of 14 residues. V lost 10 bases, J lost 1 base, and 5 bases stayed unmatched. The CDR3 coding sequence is TGTGCCACCGAGGGACAGGGTTCCTACAATGAGCAGTTCTTC. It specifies CATEGQGSYNEQFF.

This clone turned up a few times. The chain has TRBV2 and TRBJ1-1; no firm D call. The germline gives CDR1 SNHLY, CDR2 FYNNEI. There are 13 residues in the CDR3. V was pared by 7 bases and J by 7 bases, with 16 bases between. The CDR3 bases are TGTGCCAGCACGTTTTCCGCGGGAAATGAAGCTTTCTTT. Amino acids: CASTFSAGNEAFF.

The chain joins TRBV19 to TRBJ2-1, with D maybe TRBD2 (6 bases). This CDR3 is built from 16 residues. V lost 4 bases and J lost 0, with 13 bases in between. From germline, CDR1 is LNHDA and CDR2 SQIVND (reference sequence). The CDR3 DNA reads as TGTGCCAGTAGTAGGAGTGGGGGGAGCTCCTACAATGAGCAGTTCTTC. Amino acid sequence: CASSRSGGSSYNEQFF.